This TCR beta chain was recorded in a study of blood T cell repertoires in COVID-19. Background on the study: Collection of acute and convalescent COVID-19 samples took place in the United States, Italy and Spain. The analysed material was cDNA or gDNA that came from T cells, B-cell-depleted T cells, or PBMCs.

Clones were sequenced by immunoSEQ multiplex PCR, and TCRdb holds only the in-frame ones, with some missing. The table lists roughly 190,000 clones, about 86% of them singletons. The junction had 12 bases not matched to a gene; V was cut back by 4 bases and J by 5 bases. Germline V gene lookup returns CDR1 SGHTA and CDR2 FQGNSA. The CDR3 is 16 amino acids. The origin of this receptor is a woman aged 55-70 years with COVID-19, enrolled during active disease. The source material was peripheral blood. The genes are TRBV7-2 and TRBJ2-5; 8 nucleotides line up with TRBD2. The CDR3 nucleotides read TGTGCCAGCAGCTCCAACTTCGGGGGGGGCGCCGAGACCCAGTACTTC. Translating it yields CASSSNFGGGAETQYF. Looking up the rest from reference TRBV7-2 and TRBJ2-5 gives the full variable domain: GAGVSQSPSNKVTEKGKDVELRCDPISGHTALYWYRQSLGQGLEFLIYFQGNSAPDKSGLPSDRFSAERTGGSVSTLTIQRTQQEDSAVYLCASSSNFGGGAETQYFGPGTRLLVL.